Below, 15 T cell receptor beta chains from the same sample are listed, as sequenced in a study of blood T cell repertoires in COVID-19. Clones were sequenced by immunoSEQ multiplex PCR, and TCRdb holds only the in-frame ones, with some missing. The sample has around 57,000 clones; roughly 84% are singletons. Material: peripheral blood. These receptors all come from a woman in her 70s with acute or convalescent COVID-19.

In its sample, this clone was seen a few times. The rearrangement joins TRBV7-2 to TRBJ1-1; TRBD1 is a possible D gene (5 bases). The CDR3 consists of 16 residues. CDR1 is SGHTA, CDR2 FQGNSA, per germline. V lost 2 bases and J lost 4, with 17 bases in between. CDR3 residues: CASSLLPMTVGTEAFF. In nucleotides, the CDR3 is TGTGCCAGCAGCTTATTACCGATGACAGTCGGCACTGAAGCTTTCTTT.

The chain is built from TRBV4-1 and TRBJ2-1, with D perhaps TRBD1 (5 bases). CDR3 length: 16 amino acids. V lost 4 bases to trimming and J lost 0 bases, with 13 bases between them. The germline gives CDR1 MGHRA, CDR2 YSYEKL. The DNA of the CDR3 is TGCGCCAGCAGCCGAAACCAAGGGGCCTCCTACAATGAGCAGTTCTTC. Residues: CASSRNQGASYNEQFF.

This chain links TRBV7-9 with TRBJ2-7; 10 bases are a match to TRBD1. Germline CDR1 reads SEHNR; CDR2 reads FQNEAQ (reference sequence). V dropped 4 bases and J dropped 4; count of bases not matched to a gene: 7. This CDR3 has 15 amino acids. The CDR3 is CASSSVRDRGYEQYF. The CDR3 nucleotides read TGTGCCAGCAGCTCGGTCCGGGACAGGGGATACGAGCAGTACTTC.

This clone occurred once. The chain combines TRBV7-9 with TRBJ1-6, with 8 bases that match TRBD1. Germline V gene lookup returns CDR1 SEHNR and CDR2 FQNEAQ (reference sequence). CDR3 length: 14 amino acids. The V gene end was trimmed by 3 bases and the J gene end by 9 bases; junction bases not matched to a gene: 4. The CDR3 loop reads CASSFQGAISPLHF. CDR3 DNA sequence: TGTGCCAGCAGCTTTCAGGGGGCAATTTCACCCCTCCACTTT.

The rearrangement uses TRBV6-4 and TRBJ2-3; 11 positions agree with TRBD2. Germline CDR1 reads MRHNA; CDR2 reads SNTAGT. V was clipped by 0 bases and J by 2 bases; unmatched bases: 4. CDR3 length: 17 amino acids. CDR3 amino acids: CASSDSPSGRITDTQYF. CDR3 nucleotides: TGTGCCAGCAGTGACTCTCCTAGCGGGAGGATCACAGATACGCAGTATTTT.

CDR3 loop: CASRGSTGPRETQYF. For the CDR3, the DNA is TGTGCCAGCAGGGGGTCGACAGGGCCACGCGAGACCCAGTACTTC. This chain uses TRBV28 with TRBJ2-5; TRBD1 matches 7 bases. V lost 6 bases to trimming and J lost 5 bases; unmatched junction nucleotides: 12. There are 15 residues in the CDR3. Germline CDR1 is MDHEN and CDR2 is SYDVKM. The full variable domain, rest sourced from reference TRBV28 and TRBJ2-5, is DVKVTQSSRYLVKRTGEKVFLECVQDMDHENMFWYRQDPGLGLRLIYFSYDVKMKEKGDIPEGYSVSREKKERFSLILESASTNQTSMYLCASRGSTGPRETQYFGPGTRLLVL.

The table lists this clone with a few counts. This sequence joins TRBV6-6 and TRBJ1-3; D uncertain. Germline V gene lookup returns CDR1 MNHNY and CDR2 SVGAGI (reference sequence). This CDR3 contains 14 residues. The V and J ends lost 6 bases and 2 bases respectively, with 11 bases between them. CDR3: CASSRDKAGNTIYF. CDR3 bases: TGTGCCAGCAGCAGAGACAAAGCTGGAAACACCATATATTTT.

The chain employs TRBV18 and TRBJ2-1, with D possibly TRBD1 on 8 matching bases. In germline, CDR1 is KGHSH, CDR2 LQKENI. The CDR3 spans 15 residues. Deletions cut 1 base from V and 7 bases from J, with 14 bases between. The CDR3 protein is CASSPRAQGGNEQFF. The CDR3 bases are TGTGCCAGCTCACCACGGGCACAGGGGGGGAATGAGCAGTTCTTC.

This clone was detected a few times. The chain links TRBV18 to TRBJ2-5; TRBD2 agrees at 10 bases. V shed 3 bases and J 5 bases; nucleotides not matched to a gene: 12. Germline-derived CDR1 and CDR2 are KGHSH and LQKENI. This CDR3 has 17 amino acids. CDR3 sequence reads: CASSPSSGGAVGETQYF. Written as DNA, the CDR3 is TGTGCCAGCTCACCCTCAAGCGGGGGGGCCGTTGGTGAGACCCAGTACTTC.

The gene calls are TRBV6-1 and TRBJ2-3, with 9 bases aligning to TRBD1. This CDR3 has 15 residues. Germline V lookup: CDR1 MNHNS, CDR2 SASEGT. The junction had 3 bases not matched to a gene; V was cut back by 0 bases and J by 5 bases. The DNA of the CDR3 is TGTGCCAGCAGTGAAGCGCTGACAGGGGGAGATACGCAGTATTTT. Its translation: CASSEALTGGDTQYF.

With respect to this clone: Other DNA sequences from this sample encode an identical CDR3 as well. The chain recombines TRBV3-1 (or the pseudogene TRBV3-2) with TRBJ2-7, with unresolved D. Per the germline V gene, CDR1 is LGHDT and CDR2 is YNNKEL (reference sequence). The CDR3 has 15 residues. The germline V and J ends were trimmed by 1 base and 0 bases, with 10 bases remaining between them. The CDR3: CASSQGAVSSYEQYF. The CDR3 nucleotides are TGTGCCAGCAGCCAAGGGGCAGTGAGCTCCTACGAGCAGTACTTC.

The CDR3 bases are TGTGCCATCAGAAAACAGGGTTCCACAGATACGCAGTATTTT. Translation: CAIRKQGSTDTQYF. The chain links TRBV10-3 to TRBJ2-3, with D perhaps TRBD1 (6 bases). From germline, CDR1 is ENHRY and CDR2 SYGVKD. The CDR3 spans 14 residues. Trimming stripped 6 bases from V and 2 bases from J, with 12 bases between.

V and J are TRBV24-1 and TRBJ2-7, with 15 positions matching TRBD2. This CDR3 comprises 17 residues. V dropped 7 bases and J dropped 1; count of bases not matched to a gene: 7. Germline lookup yields CDR1 KGHDR and CDR2 SFDVKD. Here the CDR3 DNA reads TGTGCCACCAGCCCGGGACTAGCGGGGGGTATATCCTACGAGCAGTACTTC. This codes for CATSPGLAGGISYEQYF.

This chain joins TRBV11-2 and TRBJ2-3; D possibly corresponds to TRBD2 (6 bases). The CDR3 has 14 residues. V was shortened by 4 bases and J by 2 bases, with 10 bases between the two germline ends. Germline loops: CDR1 SGHAT, CDR2 FQNNGV. The CDR3: CASSSRDFTDTQYF. CDR3 DNA: TGTGCCAGCAGCTCCCGGGACTTCACAGATACGCAGTATTTT.

This clone was recorded a few times. The chain couples TRBV6-6 to TRBJ1-1, with 9 bases lining up with TRBD1. The junction had 6 bases not matched to a gene; V was cut back by 2 bases and J by 5 bases. Germline V gives CDR1 MNHNY, CDR2 SVGAGI (reference sequence). This CDR3 is 15 amino acids long. CDR3: CASSYGGQGYTEAFF. For the CDR3, the DNA is TGTGCCAGCAGTTACGGGGGACAGGGTTATACTGAAGCTTTCTTT.